This T cell receptor (beta chain) was identified in a study of CD4+ T cells in melanoma. Assay: immunoSEQ multiplex PCR; the TCRdb copy retains only in-frame clones and omits some. This table holds about 140,000 clones, approximately 91% found once. V was clipped by 4 bases and J by 2 bases; unmatched bases: 12. This CDR3 has 18 amino acids. Germline values: CDR1 SGHRS, CDR2 YFSETQ. The J gene is TRBJ1-4, the V gene TRBV5-1, with 9 bases aligning to TRBD1. This TCR was recovered from a human donor with melanoma. The CDR3 DNA reads TGCGCCAGCAGCCCTAAGCCCGGGACAGGGTGGACTAATGAAAAACTGTTTTTT. Its protein is CASSPKPGTGWTNEKLFF.